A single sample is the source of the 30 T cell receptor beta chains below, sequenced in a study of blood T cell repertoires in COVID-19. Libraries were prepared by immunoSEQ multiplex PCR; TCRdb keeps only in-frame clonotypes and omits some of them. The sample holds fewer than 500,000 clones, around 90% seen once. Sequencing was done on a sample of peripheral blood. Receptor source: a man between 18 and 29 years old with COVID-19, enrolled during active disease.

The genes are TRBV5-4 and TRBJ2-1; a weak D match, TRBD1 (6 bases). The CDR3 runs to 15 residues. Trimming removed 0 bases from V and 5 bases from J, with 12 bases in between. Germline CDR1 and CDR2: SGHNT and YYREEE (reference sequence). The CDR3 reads CASSLDRALHNEQFF. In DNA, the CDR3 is TGTGCCAGCAGCTTGGACAGGGCTCTACACAATGAGCAGTTCTTC.

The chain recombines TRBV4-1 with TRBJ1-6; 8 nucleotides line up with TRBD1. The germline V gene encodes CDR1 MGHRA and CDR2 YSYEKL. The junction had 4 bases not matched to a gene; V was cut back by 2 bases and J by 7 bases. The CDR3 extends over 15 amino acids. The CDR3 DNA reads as TGCGCCAGCAGCCAAATGAGACAGGGGAATTCACCCCTCCACTTT. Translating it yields CASSQMRQGNSPLHF.

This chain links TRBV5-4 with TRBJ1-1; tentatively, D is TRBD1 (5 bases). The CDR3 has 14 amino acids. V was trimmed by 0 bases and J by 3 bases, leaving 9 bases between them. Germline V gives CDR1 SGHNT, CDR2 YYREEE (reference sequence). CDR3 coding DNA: TGTGCCAGCAGCTTGGTTCCCAGGGACACTGAAGCTTTCTTT. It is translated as CASSLVPRDTEAFF. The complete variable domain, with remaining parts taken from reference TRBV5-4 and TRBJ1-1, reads ETGVTQSPTHLIKTRGQQVTLRCSSQSGHNTVSWYQQALGQGPQFIFQYYREEENGRGNFPPRFSGLQFPNYSSELNVNALELDDSALYLCASSLVPRDTEAFFGQGTRLTVV.

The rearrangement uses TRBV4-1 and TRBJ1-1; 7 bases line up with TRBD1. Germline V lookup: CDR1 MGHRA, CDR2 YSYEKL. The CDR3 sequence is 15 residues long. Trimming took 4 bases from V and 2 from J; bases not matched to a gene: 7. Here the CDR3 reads CASSPNRDRNTEAFF. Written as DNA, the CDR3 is TGCGCCAGCAGCCCAAACCGGGACAGAAACACTGAAGCTTTCTTT.

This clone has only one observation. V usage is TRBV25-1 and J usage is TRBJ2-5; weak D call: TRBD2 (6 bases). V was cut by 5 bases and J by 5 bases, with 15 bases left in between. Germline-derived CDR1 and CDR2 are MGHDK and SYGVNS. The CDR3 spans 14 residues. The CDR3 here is CASSSFSGGETQYF. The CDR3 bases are TGTGCCAGCAGTTCGTTTTCAGGAGGGGAGACCCAGTACTTC. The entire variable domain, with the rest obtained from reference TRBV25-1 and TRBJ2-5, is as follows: EADIYQTPRYLVIGTGKKITLECSQTMGHDKMYWYQQDPGMELHLIHYSYGVNSTEKGDLSSESTVSRIRTEHFPLTLESARPSHTSQYLCASSSFSGGETQYFGPGTRLLVL.

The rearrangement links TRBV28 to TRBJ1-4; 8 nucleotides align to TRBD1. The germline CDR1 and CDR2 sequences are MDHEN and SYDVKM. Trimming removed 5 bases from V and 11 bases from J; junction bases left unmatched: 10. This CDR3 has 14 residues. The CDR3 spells CASSLGTGRRKLFF. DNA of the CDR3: TGTGCCAGCAGTCTAGGGACAGGCCGTAGGAAACTGTTTTTT.

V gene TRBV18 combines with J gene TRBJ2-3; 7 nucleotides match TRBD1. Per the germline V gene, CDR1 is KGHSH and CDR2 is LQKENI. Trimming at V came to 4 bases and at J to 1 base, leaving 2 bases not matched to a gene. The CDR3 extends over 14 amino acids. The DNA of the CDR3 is TGTGCCAGCTCACGGCAGGGGGGCACAGATACGCAGTATTTT. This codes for CASSRQGGTDTQYF.

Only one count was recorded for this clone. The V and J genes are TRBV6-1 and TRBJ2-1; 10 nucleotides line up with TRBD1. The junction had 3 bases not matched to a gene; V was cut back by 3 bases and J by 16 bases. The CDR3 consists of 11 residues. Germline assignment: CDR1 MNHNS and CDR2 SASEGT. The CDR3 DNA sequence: TGTGCCAGCAGTGATGGACAGGGGGATTTCTTC. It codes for CASSDGQGDFF.

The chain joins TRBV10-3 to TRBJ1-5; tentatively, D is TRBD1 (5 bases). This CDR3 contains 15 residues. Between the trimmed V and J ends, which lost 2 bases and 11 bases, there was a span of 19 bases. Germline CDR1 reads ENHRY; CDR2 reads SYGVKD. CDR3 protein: CAISEGPQAGPAQHF. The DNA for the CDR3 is TGTGCCATCAGTGAGGGACCTCAGGCGGGGCCGGCCCAGCATTTT.

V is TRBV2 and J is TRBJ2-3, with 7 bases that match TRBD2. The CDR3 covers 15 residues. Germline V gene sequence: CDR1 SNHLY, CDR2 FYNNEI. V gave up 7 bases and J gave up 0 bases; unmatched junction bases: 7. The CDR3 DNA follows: TGTGCCAGCATTTACTCGGGGGGAAGCACAGATACGCAGTATTTT. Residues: CASIYSGGSTDTQYF.

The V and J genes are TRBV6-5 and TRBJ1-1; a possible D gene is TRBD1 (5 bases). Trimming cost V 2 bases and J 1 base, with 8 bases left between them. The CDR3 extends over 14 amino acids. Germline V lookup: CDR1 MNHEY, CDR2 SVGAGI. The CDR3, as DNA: TGTGCCAGCAGTTACGACAGAGAGAACACTGAAGCTTTCTTT. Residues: CASSYDRENTEAFF.

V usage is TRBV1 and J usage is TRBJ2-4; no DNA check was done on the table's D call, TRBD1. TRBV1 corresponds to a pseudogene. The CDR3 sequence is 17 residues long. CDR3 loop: CTSSQVRGRVAKNIQYF. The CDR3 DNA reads TGCACCAGCAGCCAGGTCAGGGGCAGGGTAGCCAAAAACATTCAGTACTTC.

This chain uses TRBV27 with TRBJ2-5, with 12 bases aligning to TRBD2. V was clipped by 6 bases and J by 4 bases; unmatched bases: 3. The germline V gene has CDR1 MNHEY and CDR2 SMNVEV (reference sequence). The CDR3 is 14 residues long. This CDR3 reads CASSPGLAGETQYF. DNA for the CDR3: TGTGCCAGCAGCCCGGGACTAGCGGGAGAGACCCAGTACTTC.

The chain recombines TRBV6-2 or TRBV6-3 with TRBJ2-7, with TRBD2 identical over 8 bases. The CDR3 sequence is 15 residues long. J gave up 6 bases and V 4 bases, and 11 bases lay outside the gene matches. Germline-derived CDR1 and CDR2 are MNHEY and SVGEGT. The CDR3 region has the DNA TGTGCCAGCAGTTCCCCCGGGACTAGGAGCAGCGAGCAGTACTTC. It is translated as CASSSPGTRSSEQYF.

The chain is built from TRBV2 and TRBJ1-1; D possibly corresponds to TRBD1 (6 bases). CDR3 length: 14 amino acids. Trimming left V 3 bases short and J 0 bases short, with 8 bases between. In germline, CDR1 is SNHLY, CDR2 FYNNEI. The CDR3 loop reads CASSDRGVNTEAFF. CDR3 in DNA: TGTGCCAGCAGTGACAGGGGCGTGAACACTGAAGCTTTCTTT.

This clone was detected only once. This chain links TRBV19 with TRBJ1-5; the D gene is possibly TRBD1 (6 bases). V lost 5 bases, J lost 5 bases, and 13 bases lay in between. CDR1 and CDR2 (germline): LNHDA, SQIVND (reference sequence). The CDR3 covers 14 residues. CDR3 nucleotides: TGTGCCAGTAGTCCCGGACAGATATATCAGCCCCAGCATTTT. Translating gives CASSPGQIYQPQHF. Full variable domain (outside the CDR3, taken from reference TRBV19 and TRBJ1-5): DGGITQSPKYLFRKEGQNVTLSCEQNLNHDAMYWYRQDPGQGLRLIYYSQIVNDFQKGDIAEGYSVSREKKESFPLTVTSAQKNPTAFYLCASSPGQIYQPQHFGDGTRLSIL.

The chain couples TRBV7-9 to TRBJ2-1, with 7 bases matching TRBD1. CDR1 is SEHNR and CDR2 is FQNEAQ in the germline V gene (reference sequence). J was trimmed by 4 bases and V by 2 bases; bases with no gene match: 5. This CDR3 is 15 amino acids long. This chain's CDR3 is CASSLTGQTYNEQFF. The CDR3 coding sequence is TGTGCCAGCAGCTTAACGGGACAGACTTACAATGAGCAGTTCTTC.

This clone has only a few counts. For the CDR3, the DNA is TGTGCCAGCAGCCCTGACTCTGGCGGGAAGTCCACAGATACGCAGTATTTT. Residues: CASSPDSGGKSTDTQYF. The chain joins TRBV11-2 to TRBJ2-3, with D tentatively TRBD2 (6 bases). Germline lookup yields CDR1 SGHAT and CDR2 FQNNGV. V lost 5 bases and J lost 2, with 20 bases in between. The CDR3 runs 17 residues.

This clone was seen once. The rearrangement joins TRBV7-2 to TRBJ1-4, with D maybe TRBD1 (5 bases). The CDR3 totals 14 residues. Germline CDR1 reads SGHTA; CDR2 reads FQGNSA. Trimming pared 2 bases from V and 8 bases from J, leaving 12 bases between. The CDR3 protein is CASSLRQGGEKLFF. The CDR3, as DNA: TGTGCCAGCAGCTTAAGGCAGGGTGGAGAAAAACTGTTTTTT.

CDR3 loop: CASSSSRRGQDTIYF. CDR3 nucleotides: TGTGCCAGCTCATCCTCCCGTAGGGGCCAGGACACCATATATTTT. The chain is built from TRBV18 and TRBJ1-3, with a weak D call TRBD1 (5 bases). V shed 5 bases and J shed 8 bases, with 19 bases lying between them. Germline loops: CDR1 KGHSH, CDR2 LQKENI. This CDR3 contains 15 residues. The variable domain in full, with the rest retrieved from reference TRBV18 and TRBJ1-3, is NAGVMQNPRHLVRRRGQEARLRCSPMKGHSHVYWYRQLPEEGLKFMVYLQKENIIDESGMPKERFSAEFPKEGPSILRIQQVVRGDSAAYFCASSSSRRGQDTIYFGEGSWLTVV.

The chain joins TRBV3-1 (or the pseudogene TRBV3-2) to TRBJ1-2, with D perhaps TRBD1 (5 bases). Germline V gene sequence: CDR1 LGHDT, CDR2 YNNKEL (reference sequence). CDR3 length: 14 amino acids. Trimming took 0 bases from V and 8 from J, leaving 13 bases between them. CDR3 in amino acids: CASSQDPGGGGYTF. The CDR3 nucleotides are TGTGCCAGCAGCCAAGATCCCGGCGGGGGGGGCTACACCTTC.

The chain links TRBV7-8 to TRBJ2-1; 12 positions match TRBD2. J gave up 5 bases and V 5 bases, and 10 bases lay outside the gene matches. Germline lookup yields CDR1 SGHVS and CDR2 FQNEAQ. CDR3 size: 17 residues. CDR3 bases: TGTGCCAGCAGCCTCCACCGGACTAGCGGGGACAACAATGAGCAGTTCTTC. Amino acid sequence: CASSLHRTSGDNNEQFF.

CDR3 sequence reads: CASSYDIGLAVEQYF. CDR3 DNA sequence: TGTGCCAGCAGTTATGACATAGGACTAGCGGTCGAGCAGTACTTC. V usage is TRBV6-5 and J usage is TRBJ2-7; 10 positions match TRBD2. CDR1 is MNHEY, CDR2 SVGAGI, per germline. Losses at the gene ends were 3 bases for V and 6 bases for J; bases not matched to a gene: 8. CDR3 length: 15 amino acids.

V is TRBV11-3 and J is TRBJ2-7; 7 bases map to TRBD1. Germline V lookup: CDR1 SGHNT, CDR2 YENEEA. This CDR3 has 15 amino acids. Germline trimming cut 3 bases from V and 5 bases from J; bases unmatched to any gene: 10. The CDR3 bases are TGTGCCAGCAGCTTCCTCTCGACAGGGCTTCACGAGCAGTACTTC. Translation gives CASSFLSTGLHEQYF.

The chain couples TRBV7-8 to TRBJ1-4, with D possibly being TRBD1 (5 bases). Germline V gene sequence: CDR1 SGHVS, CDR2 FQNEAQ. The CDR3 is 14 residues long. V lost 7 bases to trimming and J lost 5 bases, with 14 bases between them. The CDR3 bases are TGTGCCAGCAACCCCTCGACAGAAAATGAAAAACTGTTTTTT. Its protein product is CASNPSTENEKLFF.

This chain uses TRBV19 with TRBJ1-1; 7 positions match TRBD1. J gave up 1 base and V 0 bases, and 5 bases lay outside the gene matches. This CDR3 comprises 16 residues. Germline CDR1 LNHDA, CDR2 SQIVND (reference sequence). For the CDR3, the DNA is TGTGCCAGTAGTATAGATCACAGGGGCGGGAACACTGAAGCTTTCTTT. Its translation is CASSIDHRGGNTEAFF.

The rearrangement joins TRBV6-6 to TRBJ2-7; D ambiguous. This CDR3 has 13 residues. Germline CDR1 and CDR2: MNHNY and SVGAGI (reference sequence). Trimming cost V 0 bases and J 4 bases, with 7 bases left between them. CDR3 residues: CASSYSRGYEQYF. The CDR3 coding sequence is TGTGCCAGCAGTTACTCGAGAGGATACGAGCAGTACTTC.

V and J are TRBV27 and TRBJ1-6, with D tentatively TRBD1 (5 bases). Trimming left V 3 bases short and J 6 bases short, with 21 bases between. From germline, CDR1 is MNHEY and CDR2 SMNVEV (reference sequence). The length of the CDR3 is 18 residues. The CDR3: CASSFLPGGLGGNSPLHF. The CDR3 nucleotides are TGTGCCAGCAGTTTCCTCCCGGGGGGTCTTGGCGGTAATTCACCCCTCCACTTT.

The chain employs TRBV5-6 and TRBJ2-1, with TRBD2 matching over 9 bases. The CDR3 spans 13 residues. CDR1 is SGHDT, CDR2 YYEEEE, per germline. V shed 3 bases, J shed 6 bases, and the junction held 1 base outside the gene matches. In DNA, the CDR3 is TGTGCCAGCAGCTCGGGACTAGCCAATGAGCAGTTCTTC. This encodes CASSSGLANEQFF.

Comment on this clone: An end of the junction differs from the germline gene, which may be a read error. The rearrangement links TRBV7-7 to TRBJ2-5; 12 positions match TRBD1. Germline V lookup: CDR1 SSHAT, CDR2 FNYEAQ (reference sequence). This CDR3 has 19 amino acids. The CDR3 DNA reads TGTGCTAGCAGCTCTAACGGGGGACAGGGGGCGTTCCCCACGGAGACCCAGTACTTC. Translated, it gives CASSSNGGQGAFPTETQYF.